Listed below are T cell receptor beta chains from one sample, sequenced in a study of shared clonotypes between healthy human individuals. The table came from immunoSEQ multiplex PCR; TCRdb's copy has only in-frame clones and leaves some out. The sample lists more than 2 million clones; over 85% were seen once. Source material: naive CD8+ T cells from PBMCs. These receptors all come from a man between 18 and 35 years old in good health. Some clones in this sample may be carry-over from other donors' samples. CDR3s include the opening cysteine and the closing phenylalanine or tryptophan. A D gene is named only where the DNA matches it firmly. Clone size, where shown, is once, few, many, or a class for clones that have expanded.

D gene,clone size,J gene,V gene,CDR3 DNA,CDR3 protein
TRBD1,.,TRBJ2-7,TRBV11-1,TGTGCCAGCAGCCTAACCGGGACAGGGGCCTACGAGCAGTACTTC,CASSLTGTGAYEQYF
TRBD1,once,TRBJ2-1,TRBV5-1,TGCGCCAGCAGCGAACGACAGGGGTTGAATGAGCAGTTCTTC,CASSERQGLNEQFF
.,once,TRBJ1-4,TRBV7-9,TGTGCCAGCAGCCCCCCCGACAATAATGAAAAACTGTTTTTT,CASSPPDNNEKLFF
.,.,TRBJ1-4,TRBV6-5,TGTGCCAGCAGTCCCCTTGGAACGAGCGGTGAAAAACTGTTTTTT,CASSPLGTSGEKLFF
.,.,TRBJ2-2,TRBV18,TGTGCCAGCTCACCACTCATAGAGACACGGGACCACACCGGGGAGCTGTTTTTT,CASSPLIETRDHTGELFF
TRBD1,.,TRBJ2-2,TRBV15,TGTGCCACCACTTCGGGACAGGCACGGGGCGGGGAGCTGTTTTTT,CATTSGQARGGELFF
.,.,TRBJ2-7,TRBV11-2,TGTGCCAGCAGCTTAGGTGTCTCCTACGAGCAGTACTTC,CASSLGVSYEQYF
.,.,TRBJ1-3,TRBV6-5,TGTGCCAGCAGTCCTACTGGAGACATTGGAAACACCATATATTTT,CASSPTGDIGNTIYF
.,.,TRBJ1-1,TRBV5-4,TGTGCCAGCAGCGACCGGTGGGCTGAAGCTTTCTTT,CASSDRWAEAFF
.,.,TRBJ1-4,TRBV19,TGTGCCAGTAGTAGGACCGACGGTGAAAAACTGTTTTTT,CASSRTDGEKLFF
TRBD1,.,TRBJ2-7,TRBV5-6,TGTGCCAGCAGCTTGGGGGACAGCTCCTACGAGCAGTACTTC,CASSLGDSSYEQYF
.,.,TRBJ1-4,TRBV7-9,TGTGCCAGCAGCTTAGTATATCAGGGGCATAATGAAAAACTGTTTTTT,CASSLVYQGHNEKLFF
.,.,TRBJ2-7,TRBV30,TGTGCCTGGAGTATACAGTCCTACGAGCAGTACTTC,CAWSIQSYEQYF
.,.,TRBJ2-7,TRBV7-9,TGTGCCAGCAGCTCCGCATGGGGAAGGGAGCAGTACTTC,CASSSAWGREQYF
.,once,TRBJ1-2,TRBV4-1,TGCGCCAGCAGCTCATGGAGGACTGATGGCTACACCTTC,CASSSWRTDGYTF
.,.,TRBJ2-5,TRBV7-8,TGTGCCAGCAGCACCTTTTGGGACTCCCAGGCGGAGACCCAGTACTTC,CASSTFWDSQAETQYF
TRBD1,.,TRBJ2-2,TRBV4-3,TGCGCCAGCAGCCAAGATGGACAGGGTCGTCCCGGGGAGCTGTTTTTT,CASSQDGQGRPGELFF
.,.,TRBJ1-2,TRBV10-3,TGTGCCATCAGGGCGTCCTATGGCTACACCTTC,CAIRASYGYTF
.,.,TRBJ1-2,TRBV28,TGTGCCAGCAGTTCCCCTACCTATGGCTACACCTTC,CASSSPTYGYTF
.,.,TRBJ2-7,TRBV11-1,TGTGCCAGCAGTCAGGGTTATAGCTACGAGCAGTACTTC,CASSQGYSYEQYF
.,.,TRBJ2-7,TRBV6-6,TGTGCCAGCAGTTACTCGGCAGGTTCCGAGCAGTACTTC,CASSYSAGSEQYF
TRBD1,.,TRBJ1-2,TRBV4-2,TGTGCCAGCAGCCAAGATTGGGACAGGACTAACTATGGCTACACCTTC,CASSQDWDRTNYGYTF
TRBD2,once,TRBJ2-1,TRBV9,TGTGCCAGCAGCGCCCACCTTAGCGGGAGGGAGAATGAGCAGTTCTTC,CASSAHLSGRENEQFF
.,.,TRBJ2-1,TRBV27,TGTGCCAGCAGTTTAGGGCAGACCTCCTACAATGAGCAGTTCTTC,CASSLGQTSYNEQFF
.,.,TRBJ2-7,TRBV28,TGTGCCAGCAGCCCCCTTGGGACGGACCCTTCCTACGAGCAGTACTTC,CASSPLGTDPSYEQYF
TRBD2,.,TRBJ2-5,TRBV5-1,TGCGCCAGCAGCTTGGGACTAGCGGGAGACCCGGCGGAAGAGACCCAGTACTTC,CASSLGLAGDPAEETQYF
TRBD2,.,TRBJ2-7,TRBV28,TGTGCCAGCAGCAGCCACGGACTAGTTTTCGAGCAGTACTTC,CASSSHGLVFEQYF
TRBD1,.,TRBJ2-7,TRBV7-8,TGTGCCAGCAGCCTTACAGGGGGGCCATTGTACGAGCAGTACTTC,CASSLTGGPLYEQYF
.,.,TRBJ2-3,TRBV7-9,TGTGCCAGCACCCTTGGGGCCCTCAGCACAGATACGCAGTATTTT,CASTLGALSTDTQYF
.,.,TRBJ2-2,TRBV10-3,TGTGCCATCAGTGACTCTGGGCGGGACACCGGGGAGCTGTTTTTT,CAISDSGRDTGELFF
.,.,TRBJ1-3,TRBV7-9,TGTGCCAGCAGCGCTCGGACGGCTGGAAACACCATATATTTT,CASSARTAGNTIYF
.,.,TRBJ2-7,TRBV11-2,TGTGCCAGCAGCTTAGCGGCAGGGGTCTACGAGCAGTACTTC,CASSLAAGVYEQYF
.,.,TRBJ1-5,TRBV27,TGTGCCAGCAGTTTTGGGGGATATAGCAATCAGCCCCAGCATTTT,CASSFGGYSNQPQHF
.,.,TRBJ2-1,TRBV7-6,TGTGCCAGCAGCCCCAGGACTGGGTCTGAACACAATGAGCAGTTCTTC,CASSPRTGSEHNEQFF
TRBD2,.,TRBJ2-3,TRBV7-3,TGTGCCAGCAGCCTCACTAGCGGGGGACCAACAGATACGCAGTATTTT,CASSLTSGGPTDTQYF
.,once,TRBJ1-1,TRBV5-5,TGTGCCAGCAGCTTGTTGGGCAGGGCAAACACTGAAGCTTTCTTT,CASSLLGRANTEAFF
TRBD1,.,TRBJ2-1,TRBV27,TGTGCCAGCAGTTCCCCCACAGACAGGGAATCCCACAATGAGCAGTTCTTC,CASSSPTDRESHNEQFF
.,.,TRBJ2-7,TRBV9,TGTGCCAGCAGCGCCGGGGGGCGGCGCTCCTACGAGCAGTACTTC,CASSAGGRRSYEQYF
.,.,TRBJ2-7,TRBV27,TGTGCCAGCAGTTTAGGGGGTGTAGGCGAGCAGTACTTC,CASSLGGVGEQYF
TRBD1,.,TRBJ2-7,TRBV4-1,TGCGCCAGCAGCCATCTCTTTGGGACAGGGGGCTACGAGCAGTACTTC,CASSHLFGTGGYEQYF
TRBD2,.,TRBJ2-7,TRBV9,TGTGCCAGCAGCGTAGATGGGACTAGCGGGAGAGGCGAGCAGTACTTC,CASSVDGTSGRGEQYF
.,.,TRBJ2-7,TRBV5-4,TGTGCCAGCAGCTCCGGGATGACCTACGAGCAGTACTTC,CASSSGMTYEQYF
.,few,TRBJ2-7,TRBV11-2,TGTGCCAGCAGCCTAGTAGGGGGAGTAGGGTACGAGCAGTACTTC,CASSLVGGVGYEQYF
.,.,TRBJ2-7,TRBV6-6,TGTGCCAGCAGTACGCTGGGCGCGGGGGAGCAGTACTTC,CASSTLGAGEQYF
TRBD1,.,TRBJ2-5,TRBV15,TGTGCCACCAGCAGAGACTCGACAGGGTCGGGAGAGACCCAGTACTTC,CATSRDSTGSGETQYF
TRBD1,.,TRBJ2-7,TRBV7-9,TGTGCCAGCAGCTCTGACAGGGGGGCCTACGAGCAGTACTTC,CASSSDRGAYEQYF
TRBD2,once,TRBJ2-1,TRBV11-3,TGTGCCAGCAGCTTACGGACTAGCGGGAGAGGTAGCTACAATGAGCAGTTCTTC,CASSLRTSGRGSYNEQFF
TRBD2,once,TRBJ2-2,TRBV28,TGTGCCAGCAGTTTTCTAGCGGACACCGGGGAGCTGTTTTTT,CASSFLADTGELFF
.,.,TRBJ1-1,TRBV9,TGTGCCAGTACAGGGCAGGGGAGCACTGAAGCTTTCTTT,CASTGQGSTEAFF
TRBD2,.,TRBJ2-7,TRBV5-1,TGCGCCAGCAGCTGGGACCGGGGGGTTAATTACGAGCAGTACTTC,CASSWDRGVNYEQYF
.,once,TRBJ2-1,TRBV29-1,TGCAGCGTTGTAGGTACCAGAGCCTACAATGAGCAGTTCTTC,CSVVGTRAYNEQFF
TRBD1,.,TRBJ2-7,TRBV7-8,TGTGCCAGCAGCCACCCGGGACAGGGGCCCGAGCAGTACTTC,CASSHPGQGPEQYF
.,.,TRBJ1-3,TRBV6-1,TGTGCCAGCAGTGAAATCCTAGGCTCTGGAAACACCATATATTTT,CASSEILGSGNTIYF
.,.,TRBJ2-1,TRBV6-5,TGTGCCAGCAGTTACGCACCTCCCGGAGAGCAGTTCTTC,CASSYAPPGEQFF